This T cell receptor beta chain came from a study of cytomegalovirus exposure and HLA in healthy donors. Concerning this clone: Its antigen is currently unknown.

Both 60 Vbeta primers and 13 Jbeta primers went into the PCR. Sequenced by immunoSEQ multiplex PCR; TCRdb stores in-frame clones only, minus some. Here the sample spans about 140,000 clones, roughly three quarters being singletons. General study findings and limits: By HLA locus, TCR association rates varied in a later analysis, with DRB1 showing the most and HLA-C the fewest. Productive rates of about 90% or about 30% were seen for most TCR beta V segments in an earlier analysis.

CDR1 is MNHNS and CDR2 is SASEGT in the germline V gene. CDR3 length: 15 residues. The ends were cut back, 2 bases at V and 0 bases at J, with 10 bases in the middle. This TCR was recovered from a woman between 45 and 65 years old in good health and CMV-seronegative. This rearrangement joins TRBV6-1 to TRBJ1-2; D remains ambiguous. Source material: PBMCs. The CDR3 reads CASSEFSLANYGYTF. CDR3 nucleotides: TGTGCCAGCAGTGAATTCTCGTTAGCTAACTATGGCTACACCTTC.